This entry lists 5 T cell receptor beta chains sequenced from one sample in a study of blood T cell repertoires in COVID-19. Profiled with immunoSEQ multiplex PCR; TCRdb holds only in-frame clones, not every one. This table has around 300,000 clones, approximately 93% appearing once. Sequencing was carried out using peripheral blood. These receptors all stem from a woman in her twenties or thirties with COVID-19, enrolled during active disease.

This clone was picked up one time. V gene TRBV3-1 (or the pseudogene TRBV3-2) combines with J gene TRBJ1-1, with 8 bases lining up with TRBD1. J gave up 10 bases and V 4 bases, and 8 bases lay outside the gene matches. Germline lookup yields CDR1 LGHDT and CDR2 YNNKEL (reference sequence). This CDR3 has 13 amino acids. The CDR3 DNA is TGTGCCAGCAGCCTAGGGACAGGCGGGCGAGCTTTCTTT. It is translated as CASSLGTGGRAFF.

The rearrangement uses TRBV5-1 and TRBJ1-1; D is uncertain. This CDR3 has 15 amino acids. Per germline, CDR1 SGHRS and CDR2 YFSETQ. V was trimmed by 2 bases and J by 3 bases, leaving 14 bases between them. CDR3 loop: CASSLQTPEDTEAFF. CDR3 DNA sequence: TGCGCCAGCAGCTTACAGACCCCGGAGGACACTGAAGCTTTCTTT.

The chain uses TRBV19 and TRBJ1-5; 7 bases map to TRBD1. Per the germline V gene, CDR1 is LNHDA and CDR2 is SQIVND (reference sequence). Trimming cost V 7 bases and J 6 bases; bases outside gene matches: 12. This CDR3 region has 15 residues. The CDR3 here is CASKTGTAGGQPQHF. In DNA, the CDR3 is TGTGCCAGTAAAACTGGGACAGCCGGGGGTCAGCCCCAGCATTTT.

The CDR3 nucleotides are TGTGCCAGCAGCAAATTGGGACTAGCGGGAGAGAGTGAGACCCAGTACTTC. Its translation: CASSKLGLAGESETQYF. This sequence joins TRBV21-1 and TRBJ2-5; the table names TRBD2, a call not compared with the DNA. TRBV21-1 is a pseudogene segment. The CDR3 contains 17 residues.

This clone was seen more than once but under ten times. This chain uses TRBV6-5 with TRBJ1-1; D is unresolved. The CDR3 extends over 14 amino acids. CDR1 and CDR2 (germline): MNHEY, SVGAGI. Trimming cost V 0 bases and J 4 bases, with 9 bases left between them. The CDR3 sequence: CASSYSQEGTEAFF. The CDR3, as DNA: TGTGCCAGCAGTTACTCTCAGGAGGGCACTGAAGCTTTCTTT.